This is a list of T cell receptor beta chains from one sample in a study of blood T cells in healthy people across ages. TCRdb analysed the 5' RACE reads with MiXCR anew, one entry per CDR3 protein. The top ten clones hold around 11% of a sample with roughly 1.7 million distinct CDR3 sequences, around 35% of them seen once. Sequenced material: blood. The receptors stem from a woman aged 25 to 39 in good health. The CDR3 runs from the conserved cysteine through the conserved F or W. The D gene is left open where the match is weak. The size of a clone is reported for some rows only, either as once, few or many, or as a class for expanded clones.

d_gene	v_gene	abundance	j_gene	CDR3nt	CDR3aa
.	TRBV14	.	TRBJ2-1	TGTGCCAGCAGCCCCACGACTACCATGAGCTCCTACAATGAGCAGTTCTTC	CASSPTTTMSSYNEQFF
TRBD1	TRBV6-5	.	TRBJ2-1	TGTGCCAGCAGTTACACCGACAGGGTGCACGATGAGCAGTTCTTC	CASSYTDRVHDEQFF
TRBD1	TRBV7-9	.	TRBJ2-1	TGTGCCAGCAGCCCCCCGGACAGGGAATACAATGAGCAGTTCTTC	CASSPPDREYNEQFF
.	TRBV5-1	.	TRBJ1-1	TGCGCCAGCACCCGGACATCGGGGAACACTGAAGCTTTCTTT	CASTRTSGNTEAFF
.	TRBV6-1	.	TRBJ2-1	TGTGCCAGCAGTCCCCACAGGTCCGGGGTTGTGGGTGAGCAGTTCTTC	CASSPHRSGVVGEQFF
.	TRBV6-1	few	TRBJ2-3	TGTGCCAGCAGTGCGGAGCCCACAGATACGCAGTATTTT	CASSAEPTDTQYF
TRBD1	TRBV28	few	TRBJ2-7	TGTGCCAGCGGCCCTTCAGGGACAGGGTACGAGCAGTACTTC	CASGPSGTGYEQYF
.	TRBV6-5	.	TRBJ2-1	TGTGCCAGCAGTTACGGGCTAGCGTGGGGTGAGCAGTTCTTC	CASSYGLAWGEQFF
.	TRBV4-1	.	TRBJ1-2	TGCGCCAGCAGCCCGAGTTTTGGGGTAGGAAGCTATGGCTACACCTTC	CASSPSFGVGSYGYTF
.	TRBV5-1	.	TRBJ2-3	TGCGCCAGCAGGACGGGACAAAGCACAGATACGCAGTATTTT	CASRTGQSTDTQYF
.	TRBV12-3/TRBV12-4	.	TRBJ1-2	TGTGCCAGCAGTCCTACCGGGGATACTAACTATGGCTACACCTTC	CASSPTGDTNYGYTF
.	TRBV28	once	TRBJ1-1	TGTGCCAGCAGTTTTGGTATGCGGATTGAAGCTTTCTTT	CASSFGMRIEAFF
.	TRBV4-1	few	TRBJ1-3	TGCGCCAGCAGCCAAAGTTCGGGTCTTGTTGGAAACACCATATATTTT	CASSQSSGLVGNTIYF
.	TRBV15	.	TRBJ1-4	TGTGCCACCAGCTCAGGACCCCCCGAAAAACTGTTTTTT	CATSSGPPEKLFF
TRBD1	TRBV20-1	.	TRBJ1-5	TGCAGTGCTACCGGGACAGGGGCTGATCAGCCCCAGCATTTT	CSATGTGADQPQHF
.	TRBV6-1	.	TRBJ1-2	TGTGCCAGCAGTCCGGAGAGCTCCCGCTATGGCTACACCTTC	CASSPESSRYGYTF
.	TRBV7-9	few	TRBJ1-1	TGTGCAGAGACAGTCCCTGAAGCTTTCTTT	CAETVPEAFF
TRBD1	TRBV2	.	TRBJ1-5	TGTGCCAGCAGTGCGACTAGACAGGGGGTCGATCACCCCCAGCATTTT	CASSATRQGVDHPQHF
.	TRBV4-1	.	TRBJ2-7	TGCGCCAGCAGCCAAGGGACAGAGACCTACGAGCAGTACTTC	CASSQGTETYEQYF
.	TRBV6-5	.	TRBJ2-7	TGTGCCAGCAGTTACTCCGTAGGGGTGGTGGCCTACGAGCAGTACTTC	CASSYSVGVVAYEQYF
.	TRBV10-2	.	TRBJ1-5	TGCGCCAGCAGTGACAGGGCCCTCAATCAGCCCCAGCATTTT	CASSDRALNQPQHF
.	TRBV5-5	.	TRBJ2-1	TGTGCCAGCAGCGCCCTCTTGGGGGATGAGCAGTTCTTC	CASSALLGDEQFF
TRBD2	TRBV20-1	few	TRBJ2-7	TGCAGTGCTAGATCGGCTAGCGGGAGTCACTACGAGCAGTACTTC	CSARSASGSHYEQYF
TRBD1	TRBV25-1	few	TRBJ2-1	TGTGCCAGCAACGGTGGGACAGGGACCTACAATGAGCAGTTCTTC	CASNGGTGTYNEQFF
.	TRBV15	.	TRBJ2-1	TGTGCCACCAGCAGAGATATAGGTGAGCAGTTCTTC	CATSRDIGEQFF
.	TRBV7-9	many	TRBJ2-3	TGTGCCAGCAGGCCCAAGAGCACAGATACGCAGTATTTT	CASRPKSTDTQYF
.	TRBV5-5	.	TRBJ2-7	TGTGCCAGCAGCTTGGACGGGGCCTCCTACGAGCAGTACTTC	CASSLDGASYEQYF
.	TRBV3-1	.	TRBJ2-5	TGTGCCAGCAGCCTTTCGAACTGGGAGGGGGAGGCCCAGTACTTC	CASSLSNWEGEAQYF
.	TRBV7-2	.	TRBJ2-3	TGTGCCAGCAGCTTTAGCGCGACCACAGATACGCAGTATTTT	CASSFSATTDTQYF
.	TRBV25-1	.	TRBJ1-2	TGTGCCAGCACGAACAGCTTCAACTATGGCTACACCTTC	CASTNSFNYGYTF
.	TRBV6-5	.	TRBJ1-2	TGTGCCAGCAGTTACGGGGAGTCTGGCTATGGCTACACCTTC	CASSYGESGYGYTF
TRBD2	TRBV4-2	.	TRBJ2-3	TGTGCCAGCAGCCACGGTTTGGCTAGCGGGGCTAATACGCAGTATTTT	CASSHGLASGANTQYF
TRBD2	TRBV6-2/TRBV6-3	many	TRBJ2-7	TGTGCCAGCAGCTTGACTAGCGGGATTACCTACGAGCAGTACTTC	CASSLTSGITYEQYF
TRBD1	TRBV25-1	few	TRBJ1-5	TGTGCCAGCAGCGGACAGGGCCGCAATCAGCCCCAGCATTTT	CASSGQGRNQPQHF
TRBD1	TRBV6-1	.	TRBJ1-2	TGTGCCAGCAGCGACATACAGGGGGCACAGGGCTACACCTTC	CASSDIQGAQGYTF
.	TRBV6-1	.	TRBJ2-3	TGTGCCAGCAGTGAATATTTAGTAGGGACTTTCTGGAGTGATACGCAGTATTTT	CASSEYLVGTFWSDTQYF